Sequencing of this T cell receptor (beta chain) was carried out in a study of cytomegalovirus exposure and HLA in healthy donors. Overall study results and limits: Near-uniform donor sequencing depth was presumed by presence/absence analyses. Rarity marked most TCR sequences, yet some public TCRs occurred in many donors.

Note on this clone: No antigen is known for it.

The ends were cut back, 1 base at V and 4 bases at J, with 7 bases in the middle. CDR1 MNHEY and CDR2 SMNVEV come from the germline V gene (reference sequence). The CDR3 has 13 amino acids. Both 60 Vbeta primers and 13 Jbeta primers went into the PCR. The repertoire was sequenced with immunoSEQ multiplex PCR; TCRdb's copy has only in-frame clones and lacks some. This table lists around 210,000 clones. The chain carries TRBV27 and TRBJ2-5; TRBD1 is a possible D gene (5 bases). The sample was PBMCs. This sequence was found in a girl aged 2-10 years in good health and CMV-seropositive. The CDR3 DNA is TGTGCCAGCAGTTTATACAGGAGAGAGACCCAGTACTTC. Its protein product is CASSLYRRETQYF.